One sample yielded the 31 T cell receptor beta chains listed below, sequenced in a study of control samples from healthy donors and cancer patients. The repertoire was sequenced with immunoSEQ multiplex PCR; TCRdb's copy has only in-frame clones and lacks some. The sample records about 95,000 clones, about 85% being singletons. Sequenced input: blood. The receptors were sampled from a man in his thirties or forties in good health.

The chain combines TRBV28 with TRBJ2-2; the D gene is possibly TRBD2 (5 bases). This CDR3 has 16 residues. V lost 1 base and J lost 2, with 11 bases in between. Germline lookup yields CDR1 MDHEN and CDR2 SYDVKM. The CDR3 DNA reads as TGTGCCAGCAGTTTATACGTCGGGATTAACACCGGGGAGCTGTTTTTT. This translates into CASSLYVGINTGELFF.

The chain carries TRBV5-5 and TRBJ1-2; tentative D call: TRBD1 (5 bases). Trimming left V 2 bases short and J 0 bases short, with 17 bases between. The CDR3 covers 17 residues. Germline lookup yields CDR1 SGHKS and CDR2 YYEKEE (reference sequence). The DNA of the CDR3 is TGTGCCAGCAGCTTCAGTCCTTCGGGACGGACTAACTATGGCTACACCTTC. It specifies CASSFSPSGRTNYGYTF.

V is TRBV2 and J is TRBJ1-1, with 8 bases fitting TRBD1. From germline, CDR1 is SNHLY and CDR2 FYNNEI. The CDR3 consists of 14 residues. With V trimmed by 6 bases and J by 1 base, 4 bases remained unmatched. The CDR3 DNA sequence: TGTGCCAGCAGATCCGGGACAGGGAACACTGAAGCTTTCTTT. Translation gives CASRSGTGNTEAFF.

The gene calls are TRBV10-3 and TRBJ2-1; 7 bases are shared with TRBD2. The trim removed 4 bases at V and 6 bases at J, leaving 3 bases unmatched. The CDR3 sequence is 13 residues long. From germline, CDR1 is ENHRY and CDR2 SYGVKD. The CDR3 reads CAISGASGNEQFF. The CDR3 nucleotides are TGTGCCATCAGTGGGGCTAGCGGCAATGAGCAGTTCTTC.

This chain connects TRBV6-5 to TRBJ2-7; perhaps TRBD1 as D (5 bases). Germline V gives CDR1 MNHEY, CDR2 SVGAGI. Trimming stripped 4 bases from V and 3 bases from J, with 7 bases between. This CDR3 comprises 12 residues. The chain's CDR3 is CASSSRGYEQYF. The CDR3 nucleotides read TGTGCCAGCAGTTCAAGGGGCTACGAGCAGTACTTC.

The chain links TRBV19 to TRBJ2-7; 9 bases match TRBD1. The germline V gene has CDR1 LNHDA and CDR2 SQIVND (reference sequence). The CDR3 length is 15 residues. The V segment lost 0 bases and the J segment 3 bases; nucleotides outside the gene matches: 3. The CDR3 here is CASSIETGGHYEQYF. CDR3 DNA sequence: TGTGCCAGTAGTATAGAGACAGGGGGACACTACGAGCAGTACTTC.

The rearrangement links TRBV6-6 to TRBJ1-3; D not certain. V was cut by 4 bases and J by 6 bases, with 4 bases left in between. The CDR3 covers 11 residues. The germline CDR1 and CDR2 sequences are MNHNY and SVGAGI (reference sequence). CDR3 protein: CASSSPNTIYF. The CDR3 nucleotides read TGTGCCAGCAGTTCCCCAAACACCATATATTTT.

The rearrangement joins TRBV6-5 to TRBJ2-2; D tentatively reads TRBD1 or TRBD2 (6 bases each). Trimming shortened V by 5 bases and J by 8 bases, and 15 bases separated the two germline ends. The CDR3 spans 14 residues. Germline V gene data show CDR1 as MNHEY and CDR2 as SVGAGI. The CDR3 coding sequence is TGTGCCAGCAGTACCGATTGGGGGGCAGGGGAGCTGTTTTTT. Protein product: CASSTDWGAGELFF.

This rearrangement joins TRBV6-5 to TRBJ2-7, with TRBD1 identical over 8 bases. This CDR3 has 13 residues. Per germline, CDR1 MNHEY and CDR2 SVGAGI. Trimming took 8 bases from V and 2 from J; bases not matched to a gene: 5. The CDR3 coding sequence is TGTGCCAGCGACTACAGGGGGGCCTACGAGCAGTACTTC. Its protein is CASDYRGAYEQYF.

This chain connects TRBV5-5 to TRBJ2-5; D not resolved. In germline, CDR1 is SGHKS, CDR2 YYEKEE (reference sequence). This CDR3 has 12 amino acids. V was clipped by 2 bases and J by 5 bases, with 7 bases between them. CDR3 amino acids: CASSFRHETQYF. CDR3 sequence (DNA): TGTGCCAGCAGCTTCAGACATGAGACCCAGTACTTC. Full variable domain (missing parts from reference TRBV5-5 and TRBJ2-5): DAGVTQSPTHLIKTRGQQVTLRCSPISGHKSVSWYQQVLGQGPQFIFQYYEKEERGRGNFPDRFSARQFPNYSSELNVNALLLGDSALYLCASSFRHETQYFGPGTRLLVL.

This chain uses TRBV5-1 with TRBJ2-3; TRBD2 agrees at 11 bases. Germline CDR1 reads SGHRS; CDR2 reads YFSETQ. Trimming removed 8 bases from V and 6 bases from J; junction bases left unmatched: 5. This CDR3 has 13 amino acids. As DNA, the CDR3 is TGCGCCAGTAGCGGGGGGGGCGCCGATACGCAGTATTTT. Encoded protein: CASSGGGADTQYF.

The chain combines TRBV10-3 with TRBJ1-6; D gene ambiguous. From germline, CDR1 is ENHRY and CDR2 SYGVKD. The CDR3 runs to 16 residues. Trimming took off 4 bases at V and 7 bases at J, with 17 bases between the two ends. The CDR3 loop reads CAISGDGGVSNSPLHF. CDR3 sequence (DNA): TGTGCCATCAGTGGAGACGGTGGGGTTTCCAATTCACCCCTCCACTTT.

The V and J genes are TRBV7-9 and TRBJ2-3; possible D gene TRBD1, 6 bases. CDR3 size: 15 residues. Between the trimmed V and J ends, which lost 5 bases and 2 bases, there was a span of 14 bases. The germline V gene encodes CDR1 SEHNR and CDR2 FQNEAQ (reference sequence). CDR3 sequence: CASSTTGWDTDTQYF. The CDR3, as DNA: TGTGCCAGCAGCACGACAGGTTGGGACACAGATACGCAGTATTTT.

This chain joins TRBV9 and TRBJ2-1; TRBD1 or TRBD2 may be the D gene (5 bases each). The germline V gene encodes CDR1 SGDLS and CDR2 YYNGEE. Between the trimmed V and J ends, which lost 4 bases and 3 bases, there was a span of 17 bases. CDR3 length: 16 amino acids. CDR3 bases: TGTGCCAGCAGCCCCGGAGGACGGGGCATCTACAATGAGCAGTTCTTC. Translated, it gives CASSPGGRGIYNEQFF.

This chain uses TRBV27 with TRBJ1-5; 7 bases align to TRBD1. The germline gives CDR1 MNHEY, CDR2 SMNVEV (reference sequence). Trimming took 3 bases from V and 5 from J; bases not matched to a gene: 4. The CDR3 sequence is 14 residues long. The DNA for the CDR3 is TGTGCCAGCAGTTTCGGGACAGCATATCAGCCCCAGCATTTT. Amino acids: CASSFGTAYQPQHF.

The chain combines TRBV30 with TRBJ1-4; tentatively, D is TRBD1 (6 bases). V was pared by 3 bases and J by 7 bases, with 15 bases between. The germline CDR1 and CDR2 sequences are GTSNPN and SVGIG (reference sequence). The CDR3 has 14 residues. CDR3 region: CAWRGLGQPEKLFF. The DNA of the CDR3 is TGTGCCTGGAGGGGCTTGGGACAACCTGAAAAACTGTTTTTT.

This clone was observed a handful of times. This chain links TRBV19 with TRBJ2-3, with a weak D call TRBD2 (6 bases). Per germline, CDR1 LNHDA and CDR2 SQIVND (reference sequence). Trimming removed 11 bases at V and 9 bases at J, with 12 bases between. The CDR3 consists of 10 residues. CDR3 DNA sequence: TGTGCCGGCACTAGCAGGACGCAGTATTTT. Residues: CAGTSRTQYF.

The chain carries TRBV10-3 and TRBJ1-4; D is perhaps TRBD1 (6 bases). V was trimmed by 2 bases and J by 8 bases, leaving 15 bases between them. This CDR3 comprises 15 residues. The V gene's germline CDR1 is ENHRY and CDR2 SYGVKD. Here the CDR3 reads CAISEVTGKREKLFF. The CDR3 DNA is TGTGCCATCAGTGAGGTAACAGGGAAACGGGAAAAACTGTTTTTT.

The sample holds one count of this clone. The chain couples TRBV2 to TRBJ1-6; weak D call: TRBD1 (5 bases). This CDR3 is 14 amino acids long. Germline V lookup: CDR1 SNHLY, CDR2 FYNNEI. V lost 7 bases to trimming and J lost 9 bases, with 16 bases between them. The CDR3 nucleotides read TGTGCCAGCACATCTGGCGGGGCCATTTCACCCCTCCACTTT. Its translation: CASTSGGAISPLHF.

The chain uses TRBV6-5 and TRBJ1-3; perhaps TRBD1 as D (5 bases). There are 14 residues in the CDR3. The germline V gene has CDR1 MNHEY and CDR2 SVGAGI. With 5 bases removed from V and 8 bases from J, the gap between germline ends came to 16 bases. The CDR3 region has the DNA TGTGCCAGCAGTCTCCTAGGGACGGGGGACACCATATATTTT. This codes for CASSLLGTGDTIYF.

The chain employs TRBV28 and TRBJ1-6; D is undetermined. The CDR3 extends over 15 amino acids. V gave up 4 bases and J gave up 8 bases, with 15 bases separating them. Germline V gives CDR1 MDHEN, CDR2 SYDVKM. DNA of the CDR3: TGTGCCAGCAGTTCCCGGGGTGGTAGGGATTCACCCCTCCACTTT. Encoded protein: CASSSRGGRDSPLHF.

The chain has TRBV2 and TRBJ1-5, with D uncertain. Trimming pared 4 bases from V and 4 bases from J, leaving 8 bases between. This CDR3 has 13 residues. Germline-derived CDR1 and CDR2 are SNHLY and FYNNEI. The CDR3 region is CASSGTRNQPQHF. In DNA form, the CDR3 reads TGTGCCAGCAGTGGGACTCGGAATCAGCCCCAGCATTTT. The full variable domain, in which reference TRBV2 and TRBJ1-5 provide the parts outside the CDR3, is EPEVTQTPSHQVTQMGQEVILRCVPISNHLYFYWYRQILGQKVEFLVSFYNNEISEKSEIFDDQFSVERPDGSNFTLKIRSTKLEDSAMYFCASSGTRNQPQHFGDGTRLSIL.

V usage is TRBV9 and J usage is TRBJ1-3; D ambiguous. Germline CDR1 reads SGDLS; CDR2 reads YYNGEE. V lost 4 bases to trimming and J lost 0 bases, with 14 bases between them. This CDR3 is 16 amino acids long. CDR3 nucleotides: TGTGCCAGCAGCCCTGGACTGGTGAACTCTGGAAACACCATATATTTT. Protein product: CASSPGLVNSGNTIYF. The full variable domain, with the rest looked up from reference TRBV9 and TRBJ1-3, is DSGVTQTPKHLITATGQRVTLRCSPRSGDLSVYWYQQSLDQGLQFLIQYYNGEERAKGNILERFSAQQFPDLHSELNLSSLELGDSALYFCASSPGLVNSGNTIYFGEGSWLTVV.

This chain joins TRBV2 and TRBJ1-2; perhaps TRBD1 as D (5 bases). Germline CDR1 SNHLY, CDR2 FYNNEI. The germline V and J ends were trimmed by 7 bases and 7 bases, with 13 bases remaining between them. The CDR3 is made up of 12 amino acids. CDR3 coding DNA: TGTGCCAGCAAAGGCAGGGTTACTGGCTACACCTTC. Translating it yields CASKGRVTGYTF. Based on the CDR3 plus reference TRBV2 and TRBJ1-2, the full variable domain is EPEVTQTPSHQVTQMGQEVILRCVPISNHLYFYWYRQILGQKVEFLVSFYNNEISEKSEIFDDQFSVERPDGSNFTLKIRSTKLEDSAMYFCASKGRVTGYTFGSGTRLTVV.

The chain is built from TRBV2 and TRBJ1-1; D is perhaps TRBD1 (5 bases). Germline V gives CDR1 SNHLY, CDR2 FYNNEI. Trimming left V 5 bases short and J 5 bases short, with 15 bases between. The CDR3 is 14 residues long. The CDR3 nucleotides are TGTGCCAGCAGTTCCAGGCAGGGTCGTACTGAAGCTTTCTTT. Its translation: CASSSRQGRTEAFF.

The chain carries TRBV7-6 and TRBJ2-7, with a weak D call TRBD1 (6 bases). Trimming cost V 5 bases and J 7 bases, with 18 bases left between them. The CDR3 length is 14 residues. CDR1 and CDR2 from the germline V gene are SGHVS and FNYEAQ. CDR3 sequence (DNA): TGTGCCAGCAGCCCCACAAAGGGGGTTAGGGAGCAGTACTTC. As protein: CASSPTKGVREQYF.

This chain connects TRBV28 to TRBJ1-5, with D perhaps TRBD1 (6 bases). Germline assignment: CDR1 MDHEN and CDR2 SYDVKM. The V and J ends lost 2 bases and 5 bases respectively, with 13 bases between them. This CDR3 spans 15 amino acids. In DNA, the CDR3 is TGTGCCAGCAGTTTAGGACAGTGGGGTCATCAGCCCCAGCATTTT. Protein product: CASSLGQWGHQPQHF.

This clone has just one count. The rearrangement links TRBV29-1 to TRBJ2-7; D not resolved. This CDR3 spans 10 amino acids. Germline-derived CDR1 and CDR2 are SQVTM and ANQGSEA. Trimming removed 5 bases at V and 3 bases at J, with 5 bases between. The CDR3 DNA follows: TGCAGCGTTAGAGACTACGAGCAGTACTTC. Translation: CSVRDYEQYF.

This chain joins TRBV5-1 and TRBJ2-3; TRBD1 is a possible D gene (5 bases). The CDR3 is made up of 15 amino acids. V was cut by 1 base and J by 3 bases, with 12 bases left in between. The germline V gene encodes CDR1 SGHRS and CDR2 YFSETQ. The CDR3 DNA follows: TGCGCCAGCAGCTTGAGGGGCCTGGGGACAGATACGCAGTATTTT. This encodes CASSLRGLGTDTQYF.

The CDR3 nucleotides read TGTGCCAGTAGTTTAAGATTCTCCTACGAGCAGTACTTC. Its protein product is CASSLRFSYEQYF. The gene calls are TRBV19 and TRBJ2-7; D is uncertain. This CDR3 contains 13 residues. Germline V gives CDR1 LNHDA, CDR2 SQIVND (reference sequence). V shed 5 bases and J shed 0 bases, with 8 bases lying between them.

V usage is TRBV7-2 and J usage is TRBJ2-7; D call uncertain. Trimming shortened V by 5 bases and J by 5 bases, and 19 bases separated the two germline ends. The CDR3 runs 15 residues. Germline CDR1 SGHTA, CDR2 FQGNSA. The CDR3 sequence is CASSRRTSQRNEQYF. In nucleotides, the CDR3 is TGTGCCAGCAGCCGTAGGACGTCCCAAAGGAACGAGCAGTACTTC. The variable domain in full, with the rest retrieved from reference TRBV7-2 and TRBJ2-7, is GAGVSQSPSNKVTEKGKDVELRCDPISGHTALYWYRQSLGQGLEFLIYFQGNSAPDKSGLPSDRFSAERTGGSVSTLTIQRTQQEDSAVYLCASSRRTSQRNEQYFGPGTRLTVT.